Sequencing of this T cell receptor (beta chain) was carried out in a study of HIV-infected patients and healthy controls (dated by TCRdb to between 2013 and 2015). General notes on the study: Although they stayed below normal ranges, CD4 counts in about 85% of the 16 patients rose modestly but significantly after three months of therapy. Patients exhibited no overall T-cell lymphocytopenia, and total CDR3 counts per chain were not significantly different from those of controls. CD8 counts did not change consistently during early therapy, while the CD4:CD8 ratio increased slightly. The study asked whether deep sequencing of the TCR repertoire from small blood samples of HIV patients could detect immune perturbation and reconstitution. After a further year of therapy, viral load was undetectable in all patients, having already become undetectable in about 70% of the 16 patients by the second bleed.

The investigation overall reported the following: Significantly higher mean Gini indices were seen in HIV-infected repertoires than in controls, possibly reflecting oligoclonality. The apparent post-therapy recovery of the Gini index in HIV-infected patients was not reproduced in size-matched repertoire data. Alpha-chain CDR3s from MAIT cells occurred at high frequency in healthy controls but were severely depleted in HIV+ repertoires. Significantly different mean usage between HIV-infected patients and controls was observed for eight alpha and eight beta V genes. The use of whole blood limited sequencing depth and precluded separation of the dynamics of distinct T-cell subpopulations. A major limit on how widely the findings apply, in the view of the authors, was that only sixteen HIV-infected individuals were processed. Rare events from HIV-infected data received too much weight under size-matching, and comparisons were complicated by unequal numbers of distinct sequences between patients and controls. During therapy, HIV-associated CDR3s significantly decreased in frequency, while CMV-associated CDR3s did not change significantly, though most became more frequent. HLA typing of donors was not performed in the study. More CDR3s were shared between individuals among healthy controls than among HIV+ patients, as measured by Jaccard index and by the count of highly shared sequences. Healthy control repertoires showed roughly threefold more distinct CDR3s and higher Shannon diversity than untreated HIV+ repertoires. The pairing of alpha and beta chains was not determined in the samples. The study cohorts differed slightly in age and sex profile, but those differences did not account for the observed differences in diversity.

Whole blood was used without fractionating the cells, so the repertoire represented all peripheral T cells without sorting. For RNA extraction, roughly 2.5 ml of peripheral blood was drawn into Tempus tubes. HIV-infected adults who had not yet received antiretroviral therapy and were about to begin treatment were enrolled, with the first sixteen eligible patients processed. Patients were deemed ineligible for enrollment if they had febrile or AIDS-related illness, tumors, hepatitis B or C coinfection, immunomodulatory therapy, recent vaccination or treatment interruptions. The TURBO-DNase kit was used to remove leftover genomic DNA, and GLOBINclear was used to deplete globin mRNA. Just before antiretroviral therapy was started, pretreatment blood was collected from HIV-infected patients. There are many counts of this clonotype. The antigen it recognizes is unknown. There are no base qualities to consult, and no much larger clone falls within one base.

500 ng RNA was reverse transcribed with SuperScript III using primers against the alpha and beta constant regions. Separate alpha and beta chain libraries were generated by chain-specific third strand synthesis with multiplexing indices. The protocol used a single primer pair to amplify all rearrangements within a chain, which avoided primer bias, and attached molecular barcodes to each cDNA molecule. Purified cDNA was joined by T4 RNA Ligase 1 to a 5' RACE adapter carrying a random hexamer and the SP2 sequencing primer site. With slow temperature ramps used to favor optimal annealing, second strand synthesis was primed from the SP2 site with Phusion polymerase. The 12-nucleotide barcode on each molecule comprised two random hexamer sequences, both introduced before amplification and concatenated. A brief initial PCR introduced P5 and P7 adapter elements together with a second index, and a 23-cycle amplification PCR using P5s and P7 primers was subsequently performed. A total of 25 to 30 PCR cycles were applied to the libraries, which were quantified on a Qubit, sized on a Bioanalyzer, and diluted to 4 to 4.5 nM. Sequencing of the normalized libraries was done on an Illumina MiSeq using 2 x 250 paired-end kits. Into around 9.5 ul Tris-Cl, the reverse transcription reactions were eluted following cleanup on MinElute columns. A 1:1 ratio of AMPure XP beads was used to clean the adapter ligations after they had run for roughly 23 hours at 16 degrees C. The authors processed their data as follows. Demultiplexed FASTQ files were processed with a modified Decombinator by which V, J, insert and barcode information was output. Sequences that shared a barcode but differed from the dominant sequence were discarded as errors, and original cDNA molecules were estimated by counting barcodes clustered at Levenshtein distance 3. Downstream analyses used R packages ineq, vegan, igraph and RCytoscape, with IMGT nomenclature and CDR3 definitions. V gene usage was computed over distinct sequences, each TCR counted once to avoid skew from clonal expansion. Unique CDR3 amino acid sequences within a donor were connected in similarity networks whenever two sequences differed by a single Levenshtein edit. Published HIV-specific CDR3s (about 100 alpha, several hundred beta) and CMV-specific CDR3s (more than twelve alpha, roughly 250 beta) were assembled and queried against the repertoires. Random subsampling to size-matched repertoires showed patients' decreased diversity was not caused by their lower sequence numbers. TCRdb trimmed public reads at Q25 via fastp, called clones via MiXCR and kept in-frame beta chains. Identical CDR3 protein sequences are pooled into one entry, listed with their most common genes and DNA. TCRdb's processing, not the study's, gives the V and J calls here. The sample data list some 11,000 distinct CDR3 sequences, and less than 10% of these were observed just once. The ten largest clones represent about 20% of the sample.

Between the V and J ends, shortened by 5 bases and 5 bases respectively, the junction contains 16 bases. As encoded in the germline V gene, CDR1 is MNHNS while CDR2 is SASEGT. The CDR3 numbers 15 residues from cysteine through phenylalanine. The sequence is cut down to CDR3 DNA, 45 bases in frame from base 1. This TCR was sampled from an adult with HIV infection. The donor label of this sample is uncertain. The starting material was blood, obtained before antiretroviral therapy. The chain is made from TRBV6-1 and TRBJ2-1; the D segment could be TRBD2, given 6 matching bases. The sequenced DNA is TGTGCCAGCAGTATCAGCGTGTGGGGGGACAATGAGCAGTTCTTC. The encoded protein is CASSISVWGDNEQFF.